The sequence of this T cell receptor (beta chain) was determined in a study of human T cells and chemical hapten exposure. Study outcomes and limitations: Donors in the study had alopecia, meaning their immune response may differ from healthy people's.

As the library was built, unique molecular identifiers were attached to individual cDNA molecules. In the study's own analysis: TCRs per sample had a median of around 100,000 and ranged from 23,224 to 690,600. MiXCR, applied by TCRdb to the RACE reads, yields one record per CDR3 protein. What appears here as the V and J calls and clone size reflects TCRdb's work, not the paper's. The sample has about 64,000 distinct CDR3 sequences, 11% seen once. Described time point: patch test 3, about 24 weeks after DPC sensitization. Treatment meaning: therapeutic diphenylcyclopropenone sensitization with weekly scalp DPC. Non-pregnant alopecia patients aged 18 to 70, suitable for DPC therapy. This clonotype was picked up many times. Its antigen is as yet unknown. Germline loops: CDR1 DFQATT, CDR2 SNEGSKA (reference sequence). This CDR3 comprises 14 residues. With V trimmed by 3 bases and J by 2 bases, 2 bases remained unmatched.

This chain joins TRBV20-1 and TRBJ2-3, with 10 bases lining up with TRBD2. This specimen consisted of whole blood, obtained in connection with sensitization to the hapten diphenylcyclopropenone (DPC). The TCR sequence derives from a woman in her 30s with alopecia areata. Some clones in this sample may be carry-over from other donors' samples. CDR3 nucleotide sequence: TGCAGTGCTAGGGGGACTAGCGTCACAGATACGCAGTATTTT. This codes for CSARGTSVTDTQYF.